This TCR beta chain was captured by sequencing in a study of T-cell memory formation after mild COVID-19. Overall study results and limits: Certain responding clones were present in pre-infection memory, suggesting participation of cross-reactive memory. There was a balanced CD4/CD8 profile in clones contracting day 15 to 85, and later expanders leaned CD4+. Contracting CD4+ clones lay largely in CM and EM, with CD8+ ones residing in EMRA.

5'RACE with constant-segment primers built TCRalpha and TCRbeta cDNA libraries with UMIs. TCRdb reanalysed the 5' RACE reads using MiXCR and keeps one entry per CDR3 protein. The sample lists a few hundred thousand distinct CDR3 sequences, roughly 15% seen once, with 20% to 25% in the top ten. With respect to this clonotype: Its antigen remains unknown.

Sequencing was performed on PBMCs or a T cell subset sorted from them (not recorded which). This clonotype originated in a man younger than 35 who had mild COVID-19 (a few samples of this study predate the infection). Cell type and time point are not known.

The CDR3 region has the DNA TGTGCCAGCAGTTTAGTTGGGCTAGTGAACACCGGGGAGCTGTTTTTT. Amino acids: CASSLVGLVNTGELFF. The chain links TRBV12-3 or TRBV12-4 to TRBJ2-2; unclear D gene. Trimming stripped 1 base from V and 1 base from J, with 10 bases between. This CDR3 is built from 16 residues.